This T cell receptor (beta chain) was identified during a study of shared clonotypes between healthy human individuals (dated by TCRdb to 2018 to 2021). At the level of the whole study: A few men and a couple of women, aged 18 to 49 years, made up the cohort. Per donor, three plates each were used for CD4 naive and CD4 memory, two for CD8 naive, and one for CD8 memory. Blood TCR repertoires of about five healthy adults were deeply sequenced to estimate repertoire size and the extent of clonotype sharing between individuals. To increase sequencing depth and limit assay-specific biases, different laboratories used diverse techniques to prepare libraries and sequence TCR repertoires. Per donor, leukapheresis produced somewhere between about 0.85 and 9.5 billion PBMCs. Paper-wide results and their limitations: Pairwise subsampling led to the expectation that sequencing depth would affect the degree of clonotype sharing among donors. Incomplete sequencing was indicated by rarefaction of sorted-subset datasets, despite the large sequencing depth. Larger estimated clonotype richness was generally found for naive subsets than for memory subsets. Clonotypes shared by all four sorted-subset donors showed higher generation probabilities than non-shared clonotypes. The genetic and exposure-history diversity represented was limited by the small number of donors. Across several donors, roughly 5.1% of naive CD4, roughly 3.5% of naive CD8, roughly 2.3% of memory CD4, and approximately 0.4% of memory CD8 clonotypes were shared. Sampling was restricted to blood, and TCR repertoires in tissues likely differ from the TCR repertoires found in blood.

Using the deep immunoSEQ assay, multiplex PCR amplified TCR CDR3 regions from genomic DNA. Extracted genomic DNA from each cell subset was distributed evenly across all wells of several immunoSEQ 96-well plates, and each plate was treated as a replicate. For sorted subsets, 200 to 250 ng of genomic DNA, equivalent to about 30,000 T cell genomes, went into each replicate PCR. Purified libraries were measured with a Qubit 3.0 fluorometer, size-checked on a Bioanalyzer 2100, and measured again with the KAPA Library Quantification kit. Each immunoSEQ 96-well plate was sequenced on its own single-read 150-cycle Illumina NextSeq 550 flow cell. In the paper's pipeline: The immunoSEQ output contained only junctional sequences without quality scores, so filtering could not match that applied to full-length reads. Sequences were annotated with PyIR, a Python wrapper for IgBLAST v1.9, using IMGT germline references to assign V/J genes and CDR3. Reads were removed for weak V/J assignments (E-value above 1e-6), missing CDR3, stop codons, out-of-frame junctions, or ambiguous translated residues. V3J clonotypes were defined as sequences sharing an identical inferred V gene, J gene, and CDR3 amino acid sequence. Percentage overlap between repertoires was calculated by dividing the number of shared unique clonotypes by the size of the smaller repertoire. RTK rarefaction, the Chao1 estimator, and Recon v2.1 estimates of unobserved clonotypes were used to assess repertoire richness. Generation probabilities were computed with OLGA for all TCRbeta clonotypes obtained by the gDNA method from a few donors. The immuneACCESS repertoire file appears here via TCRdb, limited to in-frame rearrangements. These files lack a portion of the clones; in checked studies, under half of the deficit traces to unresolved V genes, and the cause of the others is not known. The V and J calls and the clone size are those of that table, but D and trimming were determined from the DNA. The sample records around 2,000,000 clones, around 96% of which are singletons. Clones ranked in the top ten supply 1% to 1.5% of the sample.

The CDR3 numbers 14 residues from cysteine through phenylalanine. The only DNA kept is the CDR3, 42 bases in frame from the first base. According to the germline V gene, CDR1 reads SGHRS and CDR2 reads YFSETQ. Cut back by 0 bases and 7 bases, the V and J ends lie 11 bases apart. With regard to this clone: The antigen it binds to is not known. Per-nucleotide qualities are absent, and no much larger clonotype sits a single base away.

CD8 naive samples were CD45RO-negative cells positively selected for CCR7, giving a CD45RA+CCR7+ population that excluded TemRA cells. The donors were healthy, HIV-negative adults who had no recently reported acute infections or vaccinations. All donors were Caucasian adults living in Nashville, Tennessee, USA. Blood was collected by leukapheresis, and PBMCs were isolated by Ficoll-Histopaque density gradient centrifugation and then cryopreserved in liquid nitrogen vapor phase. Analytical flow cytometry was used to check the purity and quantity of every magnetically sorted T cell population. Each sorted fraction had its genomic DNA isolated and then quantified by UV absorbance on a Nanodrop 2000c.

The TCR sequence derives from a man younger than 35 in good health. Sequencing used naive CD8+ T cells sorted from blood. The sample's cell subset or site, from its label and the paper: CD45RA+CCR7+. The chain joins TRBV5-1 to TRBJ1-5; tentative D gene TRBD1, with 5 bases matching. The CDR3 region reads CASSLGGGGQPQHF. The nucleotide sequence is TGCGCCAGCAGCTTGGGGGGCGGGGGACAGCCCCAGCATTTT.